This is a list of T cell receptor beta chains from one sample in a study of a mutant IDH1 vaccine in newly diagnosed glioma. Antigens for these TCRs are unknown. Using immunoSEQ multiplex PCR, the repertoire was profiled, and TCRdb retains in-frame clones only, with some absent. The table lists over 50,000 clones, approximately 76% of them singletons. Sequences were derived from PBMCs, sampled from a glioma patient whose treatment included an IDH1 peptide vaccine. Receptors were obtained from a middle-aged woman with glioma. Some clones in this sample may be carry-over from other donors' samples. The CDR3 runs from the conserved cysteine through the conserved F or W. D genes are given only for firm matches. Clone size is shown for a subset of rows, as once, few, many or a class of expanded clone.

j_call v_call clone_size d_call cdr3_nt cdr3_aa
TRBJ1-1 TRBV2 - TRBD1 TGTGCCAGCAGTCGACAGGGTCCAGCTTTCTTT CASSRQGPAFF
TRBJ2-5 TRBV18 few - TGTGCCAGCTCACCAAAGAACGGGCAGTACTTC CASSPKNGQYF
TRBJ1-6 TRBV10-2 - - TGCGCCAGCAGGCTGACAGATTCACCCCTCCACTTT CASRLTDSPLHF
TRBJ2-3 TRBV19 - TRBD2 TGTGCCAGTCAAAGGGAAAGCGGGGGGGCGTCAGATACGCAGTATTTT CASQRESGGASDTQYF
TRBJ1-3 TRBV30 - - TGTGCCTGGTCGATCGCCTCTGGAAACACCATATATTTT CAWSIASGNTIYF
TRBJ2-7 TRBV2 - TRBD1 TGTGCCAGCCTCGGACAGGGAAGCTCCTACGAGCAGTACTTC CASLGQGSSYEQYF
TRBJ2-1 TRBV5-1 - TRBD2 TGCGCCAGCAGCGGCGGGGGGGCCGCCAGTGAGCAGTTCTTC CASSGGGAASEQFF
TRBJ2-5 TRBV2 - TRBD2 TGTGCCAGCAGTGTGGCTAGCGGGTTTCAAGAGACCCAGTACTTC CASSVASGFQETQYF
TRBJ1-4 TRBV6-5 - - TGTGCCAGTCGCAGGGACGCAACTAATGAAAAACTGTTTTTT CASRRDATNEKLFF
TRBJ2-7 TRBV27 - TRBD2 TGTGCCAGCAGTCCGAGCGGGGGGCTCTCCTACGAGCAGTACTTC CASSPSGGLSYEQYF
TRBJ1-1 TRBV27 - - TGTGCCAGCAGTTCCCGCGTAGGGCAGGGACTGAACACTGAAGCTTTCTTT CASSSRVGQGLNTEAFF
TRBJ1-4 TRBV5-1 - - TGCGCCAGCAGCTTGGACGGAAACCTAAGGGGGGGCCAAAAAAAACTGTTTTTT CASSLDGNLRGGQKKLFF
TRBJ1-1 TRBV6-1 - - TGTGCCAGCAGTCCGGGACGATGGACTGAAGCTTTCTTT CASSPGRWTEAFF
TRBJ1-1 TRBV5-6 - - TGTGCCAGCAGCTTAGGAGGGAGCACTGAAGCTTTCTTT CASSLGGSTEAFF
TRBJ1-5 TRBV6-4 - - TGTGCCAGCAGTGACAGCCCCACCAATCAGCCCCAGCATTTT CASSDSPTNQPQHF
TRBJ1-1 TRBV5-1 - TRBD1 TGCGCCAGCAGCCCCTGGGGCGGGAGAGGGGGCCCCACTGAAGCTTTCTTT CASSPWGGRGGPTEAFF
TRBJ2-3 TRBV5-4 - - TGTGCCGCACGCATATCTAGCACAGATACGCAGTATTTT CAARISSTDTQYF
TRBJ1-2 TRBV4-1 - - TGCGCCAGCAGCCTCCAAATCGGGACAATCGGTGGCTATGGCTACACCTTC CASSLQIGTIGGYGYTF
TRBJ2-3 TRBV6-5 - TRBD2 TGTGCCAGCAGTTACGGCGGGGGGTCGGATACGCAGTATTTT CASSYGGGSDTQYF
TRBJ1-6 TRBV10-3 - - TGTGCCATCACTCCAAAGAGGGATTCACCCCTCCACTTT CAITPKRDSPLHF
TRBJ1-4 TRBV6-1 - TRBD1 TGTGCCATCCGAAACAGGGGGCGGGGTAATGAAAAACTGTTTTTT CAIRNRGRGNEKLFF
TRBJ1-2 TRBV6-1 - TRBD1 TGTGCCAGTGCCACAGGGGTCGATGGCTACACCTTC CASATGVDGYTF
TRBJ2-7 TRBV18 - TRBD1 TGTGCCAGCTCACCCGGACAGGGGTTATTCCCCGAGCAGTACTTC CASSPGQGLFPEQYF
TRBJ1-5 TRBV4-3 - - TGCGCCAGCAGCACTAGCGGGACTGACTATCAGCCCCAGCATTTT CASSTSGTDYQPQHF
TRBJ2-7 TRBV6-1 - - TGTGCCAGCAGTGAAGAGACTAGAATAGGCTACGAGCAGTACTTC CASSEETRIGYEQYF
TRBJ2-7 TRBV7-2 - TRBD2 TGTGCCAGCAGCCGTGAGGCTAGCGGGACTATCGGGCAGTACTTC CASSREASGTIGQYF
TRBJ1-1 TRBV7-8 - TRBD1 TGTGCCAGCAGCTTCGACAGGGATGCTGAAGCTTTCTTT CASSFDRDAEAFF
TRBJ1-4 TRBV7-7 - - TGTGCTAGCAGCCCGAACACAGGTAGTGAAAAACTGTTTTTT CASSPNTGSEKLFF
TRBJ1-1 TRBV6-5 - - TGTGCCAGCAGCCCACGGGGAGGGTTCACTGAAGCTTTCTTT CASSPRGGFTEAFF
TRBJ1-1 TRBV30 - - TGTGCCTGGAGGGGACCTACTGAAGCTTTCTTT CAWRGPTEAFF
TRBJ2-1 TRBV29-1 - - TGCGCCGGGACATTGTCCTACAATGAGCAGTTCTTC CAGTLSYNEQFF
TRBJ1-1 TRBV4-3 - - TGCGCCAGCAGTCGAAAGGGGAACACTGAAGCTTTCTTT CASSRKGNTEAFF
TRBJ2-7 TRBV19 - - TGTGCCACTCGGCATAGCGGAGAGCAGTACTTC CATRHSGEQYF
TRBJ1-2 TRBV10-3 - - TGTGCCATCAGTCAAGGGACACACTATGGCTACACCTTC CAISQGTHYGYTF
TRBJ1-6 TRBV30 - - TGTGCCTGGAGTCTCGCCCCCGGACAGCCGAGCTCCTATAATTCACCCCTCCACTTT CAWSLAPGQPSSYNSPLHF
TRBJ1-4 TRBV5-1 - TRBD1 TGCGCCAGCAGCGTCCAGGGGGTGGGCGAAAAACTGTTTTTT CASSVQGVGEKLFF
TRBJ2-5 TRBV19 - - TGTGCCAGTCGACGTGAAGAGACCCAGTACTTC CASRREETQYF
TRBJ2-2 TRBV9 - TRBD1 TGTGCCAGCAGCGTAGGAGGGGGCGACGGGGAGCTGTTTTTT CASSVGGGDGELFF
TRBJ1-1 TRBV25-1 - TRBD1 TGTGCCAGCAGAGGACAGGGGAACACTGAAGCTTTCTTT CASRGQGNTEAFF
TRBJ2-7 TRBV14 - - TGTGCCAGCAGCCCGAGATTCGGCAGACCCGGCGAGCAGTACTTC CASSPRFGRPGEQYF
TRBJ2-7 TRBV2 - - TGTGCCAGCACTCTGAGCCAGGCAGGGAATTCCTACGAGCAGTACTTC CASTLSQAGNSYEQYF
TRBJ2-3 TRBV6-5 few - TGTGCCAGCAGTTACAAACGGGGGCGCACAGATACGCAGTATTTT CASSYKRGRTDTQYF
TRBJ1-1 TRBV7-9 - - TGTGCCAGCAGCTTATCGGGGGGGGTTGAAGCTTTCTTT CASSLSGGVEAFF
TRBJ1-1 TRBV5-4 - - TGTGCCAGCAGCTCCTCCTGGGGCAGGAACACTGAAGCTTTCTTT CASSSSWGRNTEAFF
TRBJ1-4 TRBV2 - - TGTGCCAGCAGTGAACAAACAGGACGAAATGAAAAACTGTTTTTT CASSEQTGRNEKLFF
TRBJ1-3 TRBV11-2 - - TGTGCCAGCAGCTTACCACCCCTCAGTTTCCCCTCTGGAAACACCATATATTTT CASSLPPLSFPSGNTIYF
TRBJ1-4 TRBV5-6 once TRBD1 TGTGCCAGCAGCTTAATCTTTCGGCAGGGGGAAGCAACTAATGAAAAACTGTTTTTT CASSLIFRQGEATNEKLFF
TRBJ1-2 TRBV19 - - TGTGCCAGTAGTAGGTATGGCTACACCTTC CASSRYGYTF
TRBJ1-1 TRBV14 few - TGTGCCAGCAGCCAAGGAGACGGTCGTGAAGCTTTCTTT CASSQGDGREAFF
TRBJ2-7 TRBV6-5 once TRBD1 TGTGCCAGCAGAAAAACTTCAGGGGGCGAGCAGTACTTC CASRKTSGGEQYF
TRBJ2-7 TRBV6-6 once TRBD2 TGTGCCAGCAGTCTAGGGACTAGTTTGTCCTACGAGCAGTACTTC CASSLGTSLSYEQYF
TRBJ2-7 TRBV9 - - TGTGCCAGCAGCGTAGAGGCGGGTAGCTACGAGCAGTACTTC CASSVEAGSYEQYF
TRBJ2-7 TRBV7-9 - TRBD1 TGTGCCAGCAGCGCCCCGGGACAGAGGCCCTACGAGCAGTACTTC CASSAPGQRPYEQYF
TRBJ1-1 TRBV6-5 - - TGTGCCAGCAGTTTAGGGCAGATCACTGAAGCTTTCTTT CASSLGQITEAFF
TRBJ2-1 TRBV11-2 - TRBD2 TGTGCCAGCAGCCTGACTAGCGGGGGGCTTTTATACAATGAGCAGTTCTTC CASSLTSGGLLYNEQFF